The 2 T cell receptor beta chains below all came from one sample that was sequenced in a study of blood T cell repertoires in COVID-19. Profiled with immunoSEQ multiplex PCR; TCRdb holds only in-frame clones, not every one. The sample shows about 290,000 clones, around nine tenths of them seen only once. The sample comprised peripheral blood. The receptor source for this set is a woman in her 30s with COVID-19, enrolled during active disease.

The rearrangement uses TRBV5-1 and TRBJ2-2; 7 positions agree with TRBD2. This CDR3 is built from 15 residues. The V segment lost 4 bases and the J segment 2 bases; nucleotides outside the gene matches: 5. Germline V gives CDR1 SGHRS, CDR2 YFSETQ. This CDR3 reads CASSPGTINTGELFF. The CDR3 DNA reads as TGCGCCAGCAGCCCCGGGACTATAAACACCGGGGAGCTGTTTTTT.

Here the CDR3 DNA reads TGTGCCAGCAGTTACCTTGAAAAACTGTTTTTT. This codes for CASSYLEKLFF. J is TRBJ1-4 and V is TRBV6-2 or TRBV6-3; D uncertain. The V end lost 2 bases, the J end lost 7 bases, and 2 bases lay between the germline ends. The CDR3 length is 11 residues. CDR1 MNHEY and CDR2 SVGEGT come from the germline V gene.